This is a list of T cell receptor beta chains from one sample in a study of regulatory T cells in long-lasting Graves disease. TCRdb reprocessed the multiplex PCR reads via MiXCR and lists one record per CDR3 protein. The table lists about 220,000 distinct CDR3 sequences, about 18% of them singletons. Source: peripheral blood mononuclear cells (PBMCs), taken at new diagnosis, from a patient treated with antithyroid drugs. Every receptor here comes from a female donor with Graves disease. The CDR3 runs from the conserved cysteine through the conserved F or W. A D gene is named only where the DNA matches it firmly. Expanded clones get a size class; other rows say once, few or many, or leave the size out.

j_gene: TRBJ1-4
abundance: -
d_gene: -
len: 14
v_gene: TRBV19
CDR3aa: CASSIGAGSSQLFF
CDR3nt: TGTGCCAGTAGTATAGGGGCGGGCAGTAGTCAACTGTTTTTT

j_gene: TRBJ2-5
abundance: many
d_gene: TRBD1
len: 16
v_gene: TRBV7-8
CDR3aa: CASSTRTGGKWETQYF
CDR3nt: TGTGCCAGCAGCACAAGGACAGGGGGCAAATGGGAGACCCAGTACTTC

j_gene: TRBJ2-7
abundance: -
d_gene: -
len: 15
v_gene: TRBV4-2
CDR3aa: CASSQVWGSSYEQYF
CDR3nt: TGTGCCAGCAGCCAAGTGTGGGGAAGCTCCTACGAGCAGTACTTC

j_gene: TRBJ2-7
abundance: many
d_gene: TRBD2
len: 14
v_gene: TRBV10-3
CDR3aa: CAISVSGSSYEQYF
CDR3nt: TGTGCCATCAGTGTTAGCGGGAGCAGCTACGAGCAGTACTTC

j_gene: TRBJ1-2
abundance: -
d_gene: TRBD1
len: 15
v_gene: TRBV11-2
CDR3aa: CASRLGQGQRGGYTF
CDR3nt: TGTGCCAGCAGACTGGGACAGGGACAGCGAGGCGGCTACACCTTC

j_gene: TRBJ1-1
abundance: many
d_gene: TRBD1
len: 14
v_gene: TRBV20-1
CDR3aa: CSAREETGWTEAFF
CDR3nt: TGCAGTGCTAGAGAAGAGACAGGGTGGACTGAAGCTTTCTTT

j_gene: TRBJ2-7
abundance: many
d_gene: -
len: 12
v_gene: TRBV5-1
CDR3aa: CASSLDTYEQYF
CDR3nt: TGCGCCAGCAGCTTGGATACCTACGAGCAGTACTTC

j_gene: TRBJ2-4
abundance: few
d_gene: -
len: 14
v_gene: TRBV9
CDR3aa: CASSQGGTGNIQYF
CDR3nt: TGTGCCAGCAGCCAGGGCGGGACGGGAAACATTCAGTACTTC

j_gene: TRBJ2-1
abundance: -
d_gene: -
len: 24
v_gene: TRBV12-3/TRBV12-4
CDR3aa: CASTRGASGTSYEQYFGPGTEQFF
CDR3nt: -

j_gene: TRBJ2-5
abundance: many
d_gene: TRBD1
len: 13
v_gene: TRBV2
CDR3aa: CASSTDRQETQYF
CDR3nt: TGTGCCAGCAGTACGGACAGGCAAGAGACCCAGTACTTC

j_gene: TRBJ2-3
abundance: many
d_gene: TRBD2
len: 16
v_gene: TRBV10-1
CDR3aa: CASSDSAGGSTDTQYF
CDR3nt: TGCGCCAGCAGTGATTCGGCGGGAGGAAGCACAGATACGCAGTATTTT

j_gene: TRBJ1-3
abundance: many
d_gene: -
len: 14
v_gene: TRBV6-1
CDR3aa: CASTPRDPGNTIYF
CDR3nt: TGTGCCAGCACCCCCAGGGACCCTGGAAACACCATATATTTT

j_gene: TRBJ2-7
abundance: -
d_gene: TRBD1
len: 15
v_gene: TRBV11-3
CDR3aa: CASSSGGQGADEQYF
CDR3nt: TGTGCCAGTAGCTCGGGGGGACAGGGGGCGGACGAGCAGTACTTC

j_gene: TRBJ1-1
abundance: many
d_gene: -
len: 13
v_gene: TRBV11-2
CDR3aa: CASSLDQGTEAFF
CDR3nt: TGTGCCAGCAGCTTAGATCAGGGGACTGAAGCTTTCTTT

j_gene: TRBJ2-7
abundance: many
d_gene: TRBD2
len: 15
v_gene: TRBV7-2
CDR3aa: CASSSPGLGTYEQYF
CDR3nt: TGTGCCAGCAGCTCCCCGGGACTAGGGACCTACGAGCAGTACTTC

j_gene: TRBJ2-7
abundance: many
d_gene: -
len: 13
v_gene: TRBV6-1
CDR3aa: CASKPTWGYEQYF
CDR3nt: TGTGCCAGCAAACCGACTTGGGGCTACGAGCAGTACTTC

j_gene: TRBJ2-7
abundance: many
d_gene: -
len: 12
v_gene: TRBV5-1
CDR3aa: CASRGSGYEQYF
CDR3nt: TGCGCCAGCAGGGGGTCTGGCTACGAGCAGTACTTC

j_gene: TRBJ2-5
abundance: many
d_gene: TRBD1
len: 15
v_gene: TRBV24-1
CDR3aa: CATSDLRQGRETQYF
CDR3nt: TGTGCCACCAGTGATCTTCGACAGGGAAGAGAGACCCAGTACTTC

j_gene: TRBJ2-5
abundance: few
d_gene: -
len: 13
v_gene: TRBV20-1
CDR3aa: CSVPLFPQETQYF
CDR3nt: TGCAGTGTCCCCCTCTTCCCTCAAGAGACCCAGTACTTC

j_gene: TRBJ2-3
abundance: few
d_gene: TRBD1
len: 16
v_gene: TRBV7-3
CDR3aa: CASSSKRDSSTDTQYF
CDR3nt: TGTGCCAGCAGCTCAAAACGGGACAGTAGCACAGATACGCAGTATTTT

j_gene: TRBJ2-3
abundance: few
d_gene: TRBD1
len: 15
v_gene: TRBV24-1
CDR3aa: CATSDIGRGTDTQYF
CDR3nt: TGTGCCACCAGTGATATCGGCAGGGGGACAGATACGCAGTATTTT

j_gene: TRBJ2-1
abundance: -
d_gene: TRBD2
len: 16
v_gene: TRBV9
CDR3aa: CASSVGGGTLYNEQFF
CDR3nt: TGTGCCAGCAGCGTAGGCGGGGGTACACTTTACAATGAGCAGTTCTTC

j_gene: TRBJ1-1
abundance: many
d_gene: TRBD1
len: 13
v_gene: TRBV7-9
CDR3aa: CASTRGGNTEAFF
CDR3nt: TGTGCCAGCACCAGGGGGGGAAACACTGAAGCTTTCTTT

j_gene: TRBJ2-5
abundance: many
d_gene: -
len: 13
v_gene: TRBV7-3
CDR3aa: CASSLTTQGTQYF
CDR3nt: TGTGCCAGCAGCTTAACTACACAGGGGACCCAGTACTTC

j_gene: TRBJ2-1
abundance: -
d_gene: -
len: 13
v_gene: TRBV11-1
CDR3aa: CASSSSGEGEQFF
CDR3nt: TGTGCCAGCAGCTCCTCAGGGGAGGGTGAGCAGTTCTTC

j_gene: TRBJ1-3
abundance: many
d_gene: -
len: 12
v_gene: TRBV28
CDR3aa: CASSFDRVSIYF
CDR3nt: TGTGCCAGCAGTTTCGACCGGGTTTCCATATATTTT

j_gene: TRBJ1-2
abundance: many
d_gene: -
len: 16
v_gene: TRBV7-2
CDR3aa: CASSSVVWGGSGGYTF
CDR3nt: TGTGCCAGCAGCTCCGTGGTCTGGGGAGGTTCGGGTGGCTACACCTTC

j_gene: TRBJ2-2
abundance: few
d_gene: -
len: 13
v_gene: TRBV7-9
CDR3aa: CASSWAGTGELFF
CDR3nt: TGTGCCAGCAGCTGGGCAGGGACCGGGGAGCTGTTTTTT

j_gene: TRBJ1-2
abundance: once
d_gene: -
len: 13
v_gene: TRBV28
CDR3aa: CASSFLPVRGYTF
CDR3nt: TGTGCCAGCAGTTTCCTCCCCGTCCGGGGCTACACCTTC

j_gene: TRBJ2-5
abundance: few
d_gene: -
len: 13
v_gene: TRBV20-1
CDR3aa: CSANTGIRETQYF
CDR3nt: TGCAGTGCTAATACAGGGATACGGGAGACCCAGTACTTC